The 16 T cell receptor beta chains below all came from one sample that was sequenced in a study of pediatric ulcerative colitis. Sequenced by immunoSEQ multiplex PCR; TCRdb stores in-frame clones only, minus some. The repertoire holds 30,000 or so clones, roughly 86% seen once, with around 4.4% in the top ten. Sample: blood. These receptors came from a boy younger than 18 with severe ulcerative colitis.

This clone was detected only once. The V gene is TRBV6-5, the J gene TRBJ2-1, with TRBD2 matching over 13 bases. The CDR3 is 15 amino acids. V lost 6 bases, J lost 9 bases, and 8 bases stayed unmatched. Per germline, CDR1 MNHEY and CDR2 SVGAGI. CDR3 coding DNA: TGTGCCAGCAGGCGTACTAGCGGGGGGGCGGGTGAGCAGTTCTTC. Its translation: CASRRTSGGAGEQFF.

V and J are TRBV30 and TRBJ2-4, with a weak D call TRBD1 (6 bases). Germline loops: CDR1 GTSNPN, CDR2 SVGIG (reference sequence). The CDR3 consists of 13 residues. Trimming pared 3 bases from V and 1 base from J, leaving 7 bases between. The CDR3 protein is CAWRDRAKNIQYF. In nucleotides, the CDR3 is TGTGCCTGGAGAGACAGGGCCAAAAACATTCAGTACTTC. Full variable domain (remainder filled in from reference TRBV30 and TRBJ2-4): SQTIHQWPATLVQPVGSPLSLECTVEGTSNPNLYWYRQAAGRGLQLLFYSVGIGQISSEVPQNLSASRPQDRQFILSSKKLLLSDSGFYLCAWRDRAKNIQYFGAGTRLSVL.

V usage is TRBV9 and J usage is TRBJ2-1; D unresolved. The ends were cut back, 3 bases at V and 6 bases at J, with 13 bases in the middle. The CDR3 has 14 amino acids. CDR1 and CDR2 from the germline V gene are SGDLS and YYNGEE. CDR3 DNA sequence: TGTGCCAGCAGCGCCCCCTTGGAGTTCAATGAGCAGTTCTTC. This sequence encodes CASSAPLEFNEQFF.

V usage is TRBV9 and J usage is TRBJ2-5; TRBD2 agrees at 15 bases. The germline gives CDR1 SGDLS, CDR2 YYNGEE. V shed 4 bases and J 0 bases; nucleotides not matched to a gene: 7. The CDR3 totals 18 residues. CDR3 bases: TGTGCCAGCAGCACCGGACTAGCGGGGGGGCCTTACCAAGAGACCCAGTACTTC. It encodes CASSTGLAGGPYQETQYF.

This chain uses TRBV5-8 with TRBJ1-3; a weak D match, TRBD1 (5 bases). The CDR3 contains 15 residues. The V and J ends lost 4 bases and 2 bases respectively, with 13 bases between them. Per the germline V gene, CDR1 is SGHTS and CDR2 is YDEGEE. CDR3 sequence (DNA): TGTGCCAGCAGCGTGGACGGGGGACCTGGAAACACCATATATTTT. It specifies CASSVDGGPGNTIYF.

The chain carries TRBV30 and TRBJ1-2; no clear D gene. CDR3 size: 15 residues. The germline CDR1 and CDR2 sequences are GTSNPN and SVGIG (reference sequence). Trimming stripped 8 bases from V and 4 bases from J, with 23 bases between. The DNA for the CDR3 is TGTGCCGGGGTGTCAGGCCCGAGCAGGATCTATGGCTACACCTTC. This translates into CAGVSGPSRIYGYTF.

The V and J genes are TRBV7-9 and TRBJ1-2, with D tentatively TRBD1 (6 bases). This CDR3 contains 15 residues. V lost 1 base and J lost 5, with 14 bases in between. Germline V gene lookup returns CDR1 SEHNR and CDR2 FQNEAQ (reference sequence). The CDR3 DNA is TGTGCCAGCAGCTTAGTTGCGTACAGGGAGTATGGCTACACCTTC. Its translation is CASSLVAYREYGYTF. Full variable domain (remainder filled in from reference TRBV7-9 and TRBJ1-2): DTGVSQNPRHKITKRGQNVTFRCDPISEHNRLYWYRQTLGQGPEFLTYFQNEAQLEKSRLLSDRFSAERPKGSFSTLEIQRTEQGDSAMYLCASSLVAYREYGYTFGSGTRLTVV.

The chain is built from TRBV30 and TRBJ1-4, with D unresolved. V lost 2 bases and J 8 bases, leaving 6 bases between the germline ends. Germline-derived CDR1 and CDR2 are GTSNPN and SVGIG (reference sequence). The CDR3 has 11 residues. CDR3 loop: CAWSIREKLFF. CDR3 sequence (DNA): TGTGCCTGGAGTATACGGGAAAAACTGTTTTTT.

The V gene is TRBV19, the J gene TRBJ2-7; D gene ambiguous. From germline, CDR1 is LNHDA and CDR2 SQIVND (reference sequence). This CDR3 has 15 residues. The ends were cut back, 7 bases at V and 2 bases at J, with 18 bases in the middle. CDR3 protein: CASTPAVGLPYEQYF. The CDR3 region has the DNA TGTGCCAGTACCCCTGCGGTCGGCCTTCCCTACGAGCAGTACTTC.

This sequence joins TRBV6-5 and TRBJ2-5; the D gene is possibly TRBD2 (6 bases). V was trimmed by 6 bases and J by 6 bases, leaving 17 bases between them. Germline CDR1 and CDR2: MNHEY and SVGAGI. The CDR3 runs 14 residues. CDR3 nucleotides: TGTGCCAGCAGACCCGGGACTGTCGCTAAGACCCAGTACTTC. Translated: CASRPGTVAKTQYF.

In its sample, this clone was seen once. This chain joins TRBV30 and TRBJ2-1, with 8 bases fitting TRBD2. Germline V lookup: CDR1 GTSNPN, CDR2 SVGIG (reference sequence). J gave up 5 bases and V 4 bases, and 7 bases lay outside the gene matches. This CDR3 comprises 14 residues. CDR3 nucleotide sequence: TGTGCCTGGAACTGGGCGGGGGGTCACAATGAGCAGTTCTTC. Protein: CAWNWAGGHNEQFF.

This chain uses TRBV10-2 with TRBJ2-3; TRBD1 agrees at 7 bases. The CDR3 contains 14 residues. Germline CDR1 is WSHSY and CDR2 is SAAADI. Trimming at V came to 6 bases and at J to 2 bases, leaving 5 bases not matched to a gene. The CDR3, as DNA: TGCGCCAGCAGGGCCGGGACAGCCACAGATACGCAGTATTTT. Amino acids: CASRAGTATDTQYF.

This clone is a singleton in its sample. This rearrangement joins TRBV2 to TRBJ1-1; D unclear. Per germline, CDR1 SNHLY and CDR2 FYNNEI. This CDR3 is built from 13 residues. V was shortened by 3 bases and J by 2 bases, with 7 bases between the two germline ends. CDR3 coding DNA: TGTGCCAGCAGTGAGCGGGTAAACACTGAAGCTTTCTTT. Translating it yields CASSERVNTEAFF.

The gene calls are TRBV27 and TRBJ1-2, with a possible D match to TRBD1 (5 bases). Germline CDR1 is MNHEY and CDR2 is SMNVEV (reference sequence). The CDR3 runs 14 residues. V shed 4 bases and J shed 4 bases, with 13 bases lying between them. This CDR3 is CASSSPGQGYGYTF. The CDR3 DNA reads as TGTGCCAGCAGTTCCCCGGGTCAGGGCTATGGCTACACCTTC.

The rearrangement links TRBV4-1 to TRBJ1-6; D not certain. CDR3 length equals 13 residues. V lost 3 bases, J lost 10 bases, and 10 bases lay in between. The germline gives CDR1 MGHRA, CDR2 YSYEKL. The CDR3 DNA follows: TGCGCCAGCAGCCAGGACCCGCTCTCACCCCTCCACTTT. This gives the protein CASSQDPLSPLHF.

The chain recombines TRBV27 with TRBJ2-1, with D possibly being TRBD2 (7 bases). V was clipped by 5 bases and J by 8 bases, with 16 bases between them. The CDR3 extends over 14 amino acids. Germline V gives CDR1 MNHEY, CDR2 SMNVEV (reference sequence). Here the CDR3 DNA reads TGTGCCAGCAGTCCCCCCGAGGGGGGGCATGAGCAGTTCTTC. Protein product: CASSPPEGGHEQFF.